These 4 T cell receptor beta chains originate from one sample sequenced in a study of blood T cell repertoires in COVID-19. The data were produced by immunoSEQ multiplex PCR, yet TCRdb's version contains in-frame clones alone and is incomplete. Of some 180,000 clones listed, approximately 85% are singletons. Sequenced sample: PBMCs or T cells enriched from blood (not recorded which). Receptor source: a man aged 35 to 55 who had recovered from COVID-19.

The CDR3 DNA sequence: TGTGCCAGCAGCTTGAGCTGGCAGGGGGCGCGAAGGAGCAATCAGCCCCAGCATTTT. It is translated as CASSLSWQGARRSNQPQHF. This chain connects TRBV5-8 to TRBJ1-5; 8 bases agree with TRBD1. CDR1 and CDR2 from the germline V gene are SGHTS and YDEGEE. V shed 1 base and J 1 base; nucleotides not matched to a gene: 13. The CDR3 has 19 amino acids.

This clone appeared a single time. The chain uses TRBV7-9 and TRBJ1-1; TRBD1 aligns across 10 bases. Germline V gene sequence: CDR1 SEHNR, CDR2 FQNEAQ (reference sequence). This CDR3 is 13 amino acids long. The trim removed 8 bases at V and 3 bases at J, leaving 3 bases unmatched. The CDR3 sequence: CASAGTGDTEAFF. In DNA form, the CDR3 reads TGTGCCAGCGCGGGGACAGGGGACACTGAAGCTTTCTTT.

In DNA form, the CDR3 reads TGTGCCAGCAGCTTGGGACAGCCCTACGAGCAGTACTTC. Amino acids: CASSLGQPYEQYF. This sequence joins TRBV11-2 and TRBJ2-7; TRBD1 matches at 7 bases. The CDR3 has 13 residues. Germline CDR1 and CDR2: SGHAT and FQNNGV. V trimming: 3 bases; J trimming: 2 bases; junction bases outside the gene matches: 1.

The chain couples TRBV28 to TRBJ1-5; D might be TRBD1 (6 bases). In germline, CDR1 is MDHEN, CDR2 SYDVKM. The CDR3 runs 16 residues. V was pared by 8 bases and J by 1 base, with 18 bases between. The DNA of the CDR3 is TGTGCCAGCCGGGACAAAGCCCTCTCCAGCAATCAGCCCCAGCATTTT. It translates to CASRDKALSSNQPQHF.